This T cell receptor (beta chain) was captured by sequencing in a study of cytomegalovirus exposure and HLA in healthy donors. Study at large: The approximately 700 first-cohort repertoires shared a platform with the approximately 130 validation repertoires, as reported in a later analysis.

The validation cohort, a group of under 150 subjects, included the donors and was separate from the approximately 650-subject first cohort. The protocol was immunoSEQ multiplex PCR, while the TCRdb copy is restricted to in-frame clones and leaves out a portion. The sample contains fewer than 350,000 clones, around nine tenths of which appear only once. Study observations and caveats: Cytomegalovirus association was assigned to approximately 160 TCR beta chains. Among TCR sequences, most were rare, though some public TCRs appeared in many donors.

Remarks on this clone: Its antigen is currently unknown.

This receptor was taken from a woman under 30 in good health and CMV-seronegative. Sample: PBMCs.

The CDR3 DNA follows: TGTGCCAGCAGCCCGGGACAGCCAAACACCGGGGAGCTGTTTTTT. It encodes CASSPGQPNTGELFF. This chain links TRBV9 with TRBJ2-2; 7 nucleotides align to TRBD1. Germline V gene data show CDR1 as SGDLS and CDR2 as YYNGEE. The CDR3 sequence is 15 residues long. V gave up 4 bases and J gave up 2 bases; unmatched junction bases: 5.